Below are 30 T cell receptor beta chains sequenced from a single sample in a study of technical replicates of blood from several donors. Data came from immunoSEQ multiplex PCR; TCRdb stores just in-frame clones and leaves some out. The sample yields tens of thousands of clones, 95% to 98% seen once. The sequenced sample was T cells isolated from PBMCs. The receptors were sampled from a human donor in good health.

This chain joins TRBV7-2 and TRBJ1-1, with D perhaps matching TRBD1 (5 bases). CDR1 SGHTA and CDR2 FQGNSA come from the germline V gene. CDR3 size: 14 residues. V gave up 2 bases and J gave up 2 bases, with 9 bases separating them. The CDR3 nucleotides read TGTGCCAGCAGCTTATCAGGGTTTAACACTGAAGCTTTCTTT. As protein: CASSLSGFNTEAFF.

This chain links TRBV30 with TRBJ2-1; 10 positions agree with TRBD1. V gave up 5 bases and J gave up 7 bases; unmatched junction bases: 5. The CDR3 runs to 13 residues. Germline CDR1 and CDR2: GTSNPN and SVGIG (reference sequence). CDR3 amino acids: CAWGGQGLNEQFF. The CDR3 region has the DNA TGTGCCTGGGGGGGACAGGGGTTGAATGAGCAGTTCTTC. Full variable domain (remainder filled in from reference TRBV30 and TRBJ2-1): SQTIHQWPATLVQPVGSPLSLECTVEGTSNPNLYWYRQAAGRGLQLLFYSVGIGQISSEVPQNLSASRPQDRQFILSSKKLLLSDSGFYLCAWGGQGLNEQFFGPGTRLTVL.

V is TRBV7-6 and J is TRBJ2-5; perhaps TRBD2 as D (6 bases). Looked up from germline, CDR1 is SGHVS and CDR2 is FNYEAQ. V was clipped by 4 bases and J by 5 bases, with 23 bases between them. The CDR3 is 17 amino acids. DNA for the CDR3: TGTGCCAGCAGCTCCGCCACCACGGGAGCTTCGTTGGAGACCCAGTACTTC. Its protein product is CASSSATTGASLETQYF.

The chain employs TRBV10-1 and TRBJ1-2; TRBD1 matches at 7 bases. Germline trimming cut 6 bases from V and 7 bases from J; bases unmatched to any gene: 11. The germline gives CDR1 WNHNN, CDR2 SYGVQD (reference sequence). This CDR3 is built from 14 residues. The CDR3 DNA sequence: TGCGCCAGCAGCGACGGGACAGATGAAGTTGGCTACACCTTC. Residues: CASSDGTDEVGYTF.

CDR3 region: CASSSYADTQYF. CDR3 coding DNA: TGTGCCAGCAGTTCCTACGCAGATACGCAGTATTTT. The rearrangement links TRBV6-5 to TRBJ2-3; the D is unclear. Germline CDR1 MNHEY, CDR2 SVGAGI. The CDR3 loop spans 12 amino acids. The ends were cut back, 4 bases at V and 4 bases at J, with 6 bases in the middle.

The rearrangement joins TRBV7-2 to TRBJ2-1; 9 positions match TRBD2. The J segment lost 4 bases and the V segment lost 3 bases, leaving 4 bases of the junction unmatched. Germline V gene sequence: CDR1 SGHTA, CDR2 FQGNSA. This CDR3 region has 15 residues. The CDR3 DNA sequence: TGTGCCAGCAGCTTGGCGAGCGGGAGGTACAATGAGCAGTTCTTC. Translated: CASSLASGRYNEQFF.

The J gene is TRBJ2-7, the V gene TRBV10-2, with D possibly TRBD1 on 6 matching bases. CDR3 length: 13 amino acids. The V gene lost 4 bases and the J gene lost 0 bases, with 7 bases spanning the gap. In germline, CDR1 is WSHSY, CDR2 SAAADI. The CDR3 protein is CASSGGPSYEQYF. CDR3 nucleotide sequence: TGCGCCAGCAGTGGGGGGCCCTCCTACGAGCAGTACTTC.

The chain links TRBV4-1 to TRBJ1-5; the D gene is possibly TRBD1 (5 bases). With 4 bases removed from V and 1 base from J, the gap between germline ends came to 17 bases. Germline V lookup: CDR1 MGHRA, CDR2 YSYEKL. The CDR3 consists of 17 residues. The chain's CDR3 is CASSLRGEGLSNQPQHF. CDR3 sequence (DNA): TGCGCCAGCAGCCTACGAGGGGAGGGATTAAGCAATCAGCCCCAGCATTTT.

This chain connects TRBV30 to TRBJ2-5; tentative D call: TRBD2 (6 bases). Germline V gene lookup returns CDR1 GTSNPN and CDR2 SVGIG (reference sequence). Trimming took 2 bases from V and 3 from J, leaving 13 bases between them. CDR3 size: 14 residues. CDR3 sequence reads: CAWSPGTREETQYF. CDR3 sequence (DNA): TGTGCCTGGAGTCCCGGGACTCGGGAAGAGACCCAGTACTTC.

The rearrangement uses TRBV28 and TRBJ1-2, with 8 bases lining up with TRBD1. The CDR3 contains 14 residues. Trimming cost V 6 bases and J 7 bases; bases outside gene matches: 10. Per germline, CDR1 MDHEN and CDR2 SYDVKM. CDR3 sequence (DNA): TGTGCCAGCAGCACAGGACAGGGAGCAGGTGGCTACACCTTC. This encodes CASSTGQGAGGYTF.

The chain couples TRBV5-1 to TRBJ1-2, with 7 nucleotides matching TRBD1. V trimming: 3 bases; J trimming: 6 bases; junction bases outside the gene matches: 11. The CDR3 sequence is 15 residues long. Per the germline V gene, CDR1 is SGHRS and CDR2 is YFSETQ. DNA of the CDR3: TGCGCCAGCAGCTCCGGGACAGCCTACCGAGATGGCTACACCTTC. It codes for CASSSGTAYRDGYTF.

The V and J genes are TRBV19 and TRBJ2-6; D not resolved. Germline CDR1 LNHDA, CDR2 SQIVND (reference sequence). The CDR3 loop spans 17 amino acids. V lost 7 bases, J lost 0 bases, and 16 bases lay in between. CDR3 DNA sequence: TGTGCCAGTATTTTCTCCACCCCTATCTCTGGGGCCAACGTCCTGACTTTC. Encoded protein: CASIFSTPISGANVLTF.

The chain couples TRBV5-5 to TRBJ2-7; D is uncertain. V shed 4 bases and J shed 1 base, with 9 bases lying between them. Germline CDR1 SGHKS, CDR2 YYEKEE (reference sequence). The CDR3 is 13 residues long. CDR3 region: CASSGSDSYEQYF. The CDR3 region has the DNA TGTGCCAGCAGCGGAAGCGATTCCTACGAGCAGTACTTC.

The chain uses TRBV19 and TRBJ1-6; D is uncertain. V lost 6 bases and J lost 10, with 19 bases in between. Germline V gene sequence: CDR1 LNHDA, CDR2 SQIVND (reference sequence). The CDR3 runs 15 residues. In nucleotides, the CDR3 is TGTGCCAGTAGCCCCGGAGTGCTTTCTGGGTCACCCCTCCACTTT. Translating gives CASSPGVLSGSPLHF.

The chain combines TRBV4-1 with TRBJ2-7; 8 positions match TRBD1. CDR3 length: 15 amino acids. V shed 2 bases and J 3 bases; nucleotides not matched to a gene: 6. Per germline, CDR1 MGHRA and CDR2 YSYEKL. This CDR3 reads CASSQPGTGHYEQYF. CDR3 in DNA: TGCGCCAGCAGCCAACCCGGGACAGGCCACTACGAGCAGTACTTC.

V gene TRBV20-1 combines with J gene TRBJ1-1; D gene ambiguous. Trimming removed 5 bases at V and 3 bases at J, with 7 bases between. Germline V gene lookup returns CDR1 DFQATT and CDR2 SNEGSKA (reference sequence). The CDR3 has 11 residues. CDR3 residues: CSAGLYTEAFF. Here the CDR3 DNA reads TGCAGTGCTGGGCTATACACTGAAGCTTTCTTT.

The rearrangement uses TRBV28 and TRBJ2-7, with D unresolved. This CDR3 has 13 amino acids. The germline V and J ends were trimmed by 7 bases and 3 bases, with 13 bases remaining between them. Germline assignment: CDR1 MDHEN and CDR2 SYDVKM. CDR3 residues: CASISESDYEQYF. As DNA, the CDR3 is TGTGCCAGCATCAGCGAAAGTGACTACGAGCAGTACTTC.

The J gene is TRBJ1-2, the V gene TRBV5-4; D may be TRBD1 (5 bases). The CDR3 has 15 residues. Trimming stripped 4 bases from V and 8 bases from J, with 21 bases between. The V gene's germline CDR1 is SGHNT and CDR2 YYREEE (reference sequence). As DNA, the CDR3 is TGTGCCAGCAGCCCGTGGAGGCAGGGAGGAGGAGGCTACACCTTC. Protein product: CASSPWRQGGGGYTF. Supplemented by reference TRBV5-4 and TRBJ1-2, the full variable domain reads ETGVTQSPTHLIKTRGQQVTLRCSSQSGHNTVSWYQQALGQGPQFIFQYYREEENGRGNFPPRFSGLQFPNYSSELNVNALELDDSALYLCASSPWRQGGGGYTFGSGTRLTVV.

The chain has TRBV25-1 and TRBJ2-7; TRBD2 is a possible D gene (7 bases). The length of the CDR3 is 14 residues. Germline V gene sequence: CDR1 MGHDK, CDR2 SYGVNS. The V end was cut by 1 base, the J end by 6 bases, with 13 bases between. CDR3 in DNA: TGTGCCAGCAGTGAATCGGGGGGCCAGGGCGAGCAGTACTTC. It translates to CASSESGGQGEQYF.

V gene TRBV6-5 combines with J gene TRBJ1-4; weak D call: TRBD1 (5 bases). CDR1 is MNHEY and CDR2 is SVGAGI in the germline V gene. The CDR3 contains 15 residues. Trimming left V 0 bases short and J 6 bases short, with 11 bases between. The CDR3 nucleotides read TGTGCCAGCAGTTACTCGCCAGGGTTTGATGAAAAACTGTTTTTT. Amino acids: CASSYSPGFDEKLFF.

This clone was found once. This chain connects TRBV28 to TRBJ2-3; 8 nucleotides agree with TRBD1. CDR1 and CDR2 (germline): MDHEN, SYDVKM. The CDR3 has 19 residues. The V gene end was trimmed by 2 bases and the J gene end by 5 bases; junction bases not matched to a gene: 18. The CDR3 region is CASSLEDRVFSAEEDTQYF. The DNA for the CDR3 is TGTGCCAGCAGTTTAGAGGACAGGGTCTTTTCCGCCGAGGAAGATACGCAGTATTTT.

This clone appeared once. The chain joins TRBV2 to TRBJ1-2, with D maybe TRBD1 (5 bases). V lost 6 bases to trimming and J lost 4 bases, with 15 bases between them. Germline V gene sequence: CDR1 SNHLY, CDR2 FYNNEI. This CDR3 is 14 amino acids long. The CDR3 spells CASSPSQGTYGYTF. CDR3 in DNA: TGTGCCAGCAGCCCGTCGCAGGGTACCTATGGCTACACCTTC.

This clone was counted between two and nine times. J is TRBJ1-1 and V is TRBV2; tentatively, D is TRBD1 (5 bases). V dropped 6 bases and J dropped 2 bases, with 13 bases sitting between them. This CDR3 is built from 14 residues. Germline V lookup: CDR1 SNHLY, CDR2 FYNNEI. The CDR3 spells CASREIRTNTEAFF. As DNA, the CDR3 is TGTGCCAGCAGGGAGATACGGACAAACACTGAAGCTTTCTTT.

The genes are TRBV6-5 and TRBJ1-1, with a possible D match to TRBD1 (5 bases). Germline V CDR1 and CDR2: MNHEY, SVGAGI. The V gene lost 5 bases and the J gene lost 2 bases, with 9 bases spanning the gap. The CDR3 sequence is 13 residues long. The CDR3 loop is CASSDRTNTEAFF. In nucleotides, the CDR3 is TGTGCCAGCAGTGACCGGACAAACACTGAAGCTTTCTTT.

The CDR3 region has the DNA TGCGCCAGCAGCCATCTCTCGGACAGCTCCTACGAGCAGTACTTC. As protein: CASSHLSDSSYEQYF. The J gene is TRBJ2-7, the V gene TRBV4-1, with D tentatively TRBD1 (6 bases). Trimming pared 3 bases from V and 0 bases from J, leaving 12 bases between. Looked up from germline, CDR1 is MGHRA and CDR2 is YSYEKL. The CDR3 runs to 15 residues.

This chain uses TRBV27 with TRBJ2-2, with 10 positions matching TRBD1. The CDR3 runs 17 residues. With 3 bases clipped from V and 0 bases from J, the junction kept 4 bases outside the gene matches. The germline gives CDR1 MNHEY, CDR2 SMNVEV (reference sequence). The CDR3 DNA reads TGTGCCAGCAGTTTGGGACAGGGGCTATCGAACACCGGGGAGCTGTTTTTT. Translating it yields CASSLGQGLSNTGELFF.

This clone was detected only once. V gene TRBV28 combines with J gene TRBJ2-1, with D uncertain. V was shortened by 4 bases and J by 8 bases, with 9 bases between the two germline ends. Germline V gene sequence: CDR1 MDHEN, CDR2 SYDVKM. The length of the CDR3 is 12 residues. CDR3 amino acids: CASSSLVDEQFF. The CDR3 nucleotides read TGTGCCAGCAGTTCCCTAGTAGATGAGCAGTTCTTC.

CDR3 sequence: CASSLEAGLDPSHNEQFF. The CDR3 nucleotides read TGTGCCAGCAGCTTAGAGGCAGGGCTTGATCCCAGTCACAATGAGCAGTTCTTC. V usage is TRBV7-2 and J usage is TRBJ2-1; D perhaps matches TRBD1 (5 bases). Germline V gene data show CDR1 as SGHTA and CDR2 as FQGNSA. The CDR3 consists of 18 residues. Trimming removed 1 base at V and 5 bases at J, with 21 bases between.

The rearrangement joins TRBV4-1 to TRBJ2-7; perhaps TRBD1 as D (5 bases). CDR3 length equals 14 residues. V shed 6 bases and J shed 0 bases, with 12 bases lying between them. CDR1 and CDR2 from the germline V gene are MGHRA and YSYEKL. The CDR3 is CASRPTDSSYEQYF. In DNA form, the CDR3 reads TGCGCCAGCAGGCCCACCGACAGCTCCTACGAGCAGTACTTC.

The CDR3 sequence: CASSLGPLRVANTGELFF. CDR3 coding DNA: TGTGCCAGCAGCTTAGGGCCCCTCAGGGTCGCGAACACCGGGGAGCTGTTTTTT. This rearrangement joins TRBV7-2 to TRBJ2-2, with D possibly matching TRBD1 (5 bases). V lost 1 base and J 0 bases, leaving 15 bases between the germline ends. The CDR3 has 18 residues. Germline lookup yields CDR1 SGHTA and CDR2 FQGNSA.